This entry lists 10 T cell receptor beta chains sequenced from one sample in a study of CD8 T cells in ankylosing spondylitis. Study-level findings and limits: A TCR beta motif of roughly 8 highly homologous variants appeared characteristic of ankylosing spondylitis blood.

For these TCRs, the target antigens are not known. TCRdb re-derived calls from the 5' RACE reads in MiXCR, one entry per CDR3 protein. The repertoire holds 450,000 to 550,000 distinct CDR3 sequences, with roughly 5.2% as singletons. The sample consisted of blood, either unsorted or a sorted T cell fraction (not recorded which). The receptor set was obtained from a male donor with ankylosing spondylitis.

The table lists this clonotype with a few counts. The chain employs TRBV11-1 and TRBJ1-1, with D possibly matching TRBD1 (5 bases). Deletions cut 2 bases from V and 5 bases from J, with 12 bases between. The CDR3 runs to 14 residues. The germline V gene has CDR1 SGHAT and CDR2 FQDESV (reference sequence). The chain's CDR3 is CASSLKGRGTEAFF. The DNA of the CDR3 is TGTGCCAGCAGCTTAAAGGGGCGAGGTACTGAAGCTTTCTTT.

Regarding this clonotype: Relative to the germline gene, one junction end is altered; a read error may explain this. The J gene is TRBJ2-3, the V gene TRBV12-3 or TRBV12-4; 12 bases are shared with TRBD2. CDR3 size: 18 residues. The chain's CDR3 is CTSSLSLAGGPGTDTQYF. The CDR3 coding sequence is TGTACCAGCAGTTTATCCCTAGCGGGAGGGCCGGGGACAGATACGCAGTATTTT.

In this sample, this clonotype turned up a few times. The chain carries TRBV19 and TRBJ1-2; perhaps TRBD1 as D (5 bases). From germline, CDR1 is LNHDA and CDR2 SQIVND (reference sequence). The ends were cut back, 8 bases at V and 6 bases at J, with 16 bases in the middle. The CDR3 loop spans 13 amino acids. The CDR3 coding sequence is TGTGCCAGTGGAACTCAGGGATTTCATGGCTACACCTTC. This encodes CASGTQGFHGYTF. Full variable domain (rest looked up from reference TRBV19 and TRBJ1-2): DGGITQSPKYLFRKEGQNVTLSCEQNLNHDAMYWYRQDPGQGLRLIYYSQIVNDFQKGDIAEGYSVSREKKESFPLTVTSAQKNPTAFYLCASGTQGFHGYTFGSGTRLTVV.

Ten or more counts support this clonotype. The J gene is TRBJ1-2, the V gene TRBV29-1; TRBD1 matches at 7 bases. With V trimmed by 2 bases and J by 8 bases, 8 bases remained unmatched. CDR1 SQVTM and CDR2 ANQGSEA come from the germline V gene. This CDR3 has 13 amino acids. This CDR3 is CSVERGRHEGYTF. In nucleotides, the CDR3 is TGCAGCGTTGAAAGGGGGCGCCATGAGGGCTACACCTTC.

The table lists this clonotype with many counts. The chain's CDR3 is CASSLRQGTNYGYTF. The CDR3 DNA reads TGTGCCAGCAGCTTACGACAGGGAACTAACTATGGCTACACCTTC. The chain carries TRBV7-2 and TRBJ1-2; 7 bases are shared with TRBD1. This CDR3 comprises 15 residues. The ends lost 2 bases at V and 0 bases at J; junction bases unmatched: 3. Per the germline V gene, CDR1 is SGHTA and CDR2 is FQGNSA.

The table lists this clonotype with a few counts. V is TRBV4-3 and J is TRBJ2-1; the match to TRBD2 covers 10 bases. This CDR3 is built from 18 residues. Germline V gene sequence: CDR1 LGHNA, CDR2 YSLEER. V lost 0 bases to trimming and J lost 4 bases; unmatched junction nucleotides: 9. The CDR3 DNA reads TGCGCCAGCAGCCAAGACTATGTTGGGACTAGCGTATACAATGAGCAGTTCTTC. Protein: CASSQDYVGTSVYNEQFF.

At least ten counts were recorded for this clonotype. The chain recombines TRBV11-3 with TRBJ2-3; possible D gene TRBD1, 6 bases. The CDR3 totals 14 residues. Trimming stripped 5 bases from V and 5 bases from J, with 14 bases between. Germline V gives CDR1 SGHNT, CDR2 YENEEA. The chain's CDR3 is CASSPGTREDTQYF. The CDR3 bases are TGTGCCAGCAGCCCCGGGACACGGGAAGATACGCAGTATTTT.

With regard to this clonotype: This may stem from a read error, because a much larger clone lies one nucleotide away. V and J are TRBV20-1 and TRBJ1-2; the D is unclear. With 4 bases removed from V and 6 bases from J, the gap between germline ends came to 0 bases. The CDR3 is 8 residues long. Germline V CDR1 and CDR2: DFQATT, SNEGSKA (reference sequence). This CDR3 reads CSANGYTF. The CDR3 region has the DNA TGCAGTGCTAATGGCTACACCTTC.

This clonotype was detected many times. The chain employs TRBV7-2 and TRBJ1-2; D ambiguous. The V end was cut by 3 bases, the J end by 1 base, with 3 bases between. This CDR3 is built from 12 residues. Germline V gives CDR1 SGHTA, CDR2 FQGNSA. CDR3: CASSFFNYGYTF. In DNA form, the CDR3 reads TGTGCCAGCAGCTTCTTTAACTATGGCTACACCTTC.

The rearrangement uses TRBV18 and TRBJ2-5; tentatively, D is TRBD1 or TRBD2 (5 bases each). Trimming left V 3 bases short and J 1 base short, with 12 bases between. The CDR3 is 15 residues long. CDR1 KGHSH and CDR2 LQKENI come from the germline V gene. CDR3 nucleotides: TGTGCCAGCTCACCCCCGGGACGTACCCAAGAGACCCAGTACTTC. It translates to CASSPPGRTQETQYF.